This T cell receptor (beta chain) derives from a study of shared clonotypes between healthy human individuals. About this clone: Its antigen is undetermined.

Overall study results and limits: Among donors, clonotype sharing was expected to be affected by sequencing depth.

Genomic DNA belonging to each subset was distributed in equal measure over several immunoSEQ plates. Only in-frame clones appear in the TCRdb table, and some are missing; sequencing was by immunoSEQ multiplex PCR. The top ten clones hold around 12% of a sample with fewer than 550,000 clones, approximately 79% of them seen once. The germline V gene has CDR1 LNHNV and CDR2 YYDKDF (reference sequence). This CDR3 is built from 20 residues. The trim removed 7 bases at V and 2 bases at J, leaving 18 bases unmatched. When samples were unsorted, some 84 million PBMCs were used for genomic DNA. The sample was PBMCs. The source of this sequence is a woman between 35 and 50 years old in good health. Some clones in this sample may be carry-over from other donors' samples. V gene TRBV15 combines with J gene TRBJ2-2; 11 bases line up with TRBD1. CDR3 coding DNA: TGTGCCACCAACCTACCTCCCCCGGGACAGGGGGTCAGAAACACCGGGGAGCTGTTTTTT. It specifies CATNLPPPGQGVRNTGELFF.